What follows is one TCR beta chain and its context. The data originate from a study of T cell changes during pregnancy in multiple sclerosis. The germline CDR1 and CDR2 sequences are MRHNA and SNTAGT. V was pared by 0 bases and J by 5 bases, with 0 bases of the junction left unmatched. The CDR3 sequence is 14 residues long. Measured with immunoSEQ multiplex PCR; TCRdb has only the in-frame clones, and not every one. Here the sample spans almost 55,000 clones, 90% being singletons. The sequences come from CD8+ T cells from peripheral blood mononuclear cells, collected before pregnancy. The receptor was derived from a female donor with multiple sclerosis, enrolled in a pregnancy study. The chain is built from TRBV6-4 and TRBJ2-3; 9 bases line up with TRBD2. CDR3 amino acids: CASSDSAGGDTQYF. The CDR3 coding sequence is TGTGCCAGCAGTGACTCAGCGGGGGGAGATACGCAGTATTTT.